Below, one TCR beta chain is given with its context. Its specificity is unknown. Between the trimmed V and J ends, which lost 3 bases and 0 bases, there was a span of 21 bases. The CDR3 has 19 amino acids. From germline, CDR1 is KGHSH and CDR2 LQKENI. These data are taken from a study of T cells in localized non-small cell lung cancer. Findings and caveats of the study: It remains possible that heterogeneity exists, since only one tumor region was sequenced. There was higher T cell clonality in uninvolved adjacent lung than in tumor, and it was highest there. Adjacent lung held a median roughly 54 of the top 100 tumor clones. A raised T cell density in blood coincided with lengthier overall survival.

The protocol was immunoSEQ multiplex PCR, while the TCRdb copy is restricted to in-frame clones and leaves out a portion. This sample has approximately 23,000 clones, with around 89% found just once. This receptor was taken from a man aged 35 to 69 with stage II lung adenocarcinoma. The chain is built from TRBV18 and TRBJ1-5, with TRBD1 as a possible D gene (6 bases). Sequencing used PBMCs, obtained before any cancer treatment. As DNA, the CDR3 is TGTGCCAGCTCACCCCCCCTAGAGGGGGGGCCATATAGCAATCAGCCCCAGCATTTT. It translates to CASSPPLEGGPYSNQPQHF.